The 4 T cell receptor beta chains listed next were all sequenced from one sample in a study of OX40 agonist ivuxolimab in advanced cancers. Sequenced by immunoSEQ multiplex PCR; TCRdb stores in-frame clones only, minus some. This sample has under 65,000 clones; about 85% occur once, and the top ten carry around 2.9%. The material was CD4+ or CD8+ T cells sorted from blood, obtained in a trial of the OX40 agonist ivuxolimab. Receptors originate from an adult with an advanced solid tumor such as melanoma, head and neck, liver or kidney cancer.

The rearrangement links TRBV7-2 to TRBJ2-5, with 9 bases lining up with TRBD2. V trimming: 5 bases; J trimming: 5 bases; junction bases outside the gene matches: 6. The CDR3 covers 14 residues. Germline CDR1 is SGHTA and CDR2 is FQGNSA. The CDR3 region has the DNA TGTGCCAGCAGCCCTGGACTAGCGAGTGAGACCCAGTACTTC. As protein: CASSPGLASETQYF.

J is TRBJ1-2 and V is TRBV4-3; 7 nucleotides line up with TRBD1. V was clipped by 0 bases and J by 6 bases; unmatched bases: 10. The CDR3 contains 16 residues. The V gene's germline CDR1 is LGHNA and CDR2 YSLEER. The CDR3 bases are TGCGCCAGCAGCCAAGATTACGGACAGGCGAGGAATGGCTACACCTTC. Encoded protein: CASSQDYGQARNGYTF.

The V call is TRBV6-6, the J call TRBJ2-7, with TRBD1 matching 7 bases. This CDR3 contains 14 residues. Germline-derived CDR1 and CDR2 are MNHNY and SVGAGI (reference sequence). The V segment lost 6 bases and the J segment 3 bases; nucleotides outside the gene matches: 8. In DNA, the CDR3 is TGTGCCAGCAGACCCGGACAGGCGAGCTACGAGCAGTACTTC. Translated, it gives CASRPGQASYEQYF.

The chain combines TRBV6-1 with TRBJ2-7; 12 nucleotides agree with TRBD2. CDR1 is MNHNS, CDR2 SASEGT, per germline. The CDR3 consists of 15 residues. With 1 base clipped from V and 7 bases from J, the junction kept 5 bases outside the gene matches. CDR3 DNA: TGTGCCAGCAGTGAAGGACTAGCGGGAGTCCAAGAGCAGTACTTC. It translates to CASSEGLAGVQEQYF.